Listed below are T cell receptor beta chains from one sample, sequenced in a study of graft-versus-host responses after intestinal transplantation. The assay was immunoSEQ multiplex PCR, and TCRdb's table has in-frame clones only and misses some. There are approximately 20,000 clones in the sample; around nine tenths occur only once, and 40% to 65% lies in the top ten. Specimen: bone marrow, collected around 130 days after transplant. These receptors were collected from a human patient who received an intestinal transplant, so some T cells may come from the graft donor. The CDR3 runs from the conserved cysteine through the conserved F or W. Each record gives: D gene, clone size, J gene, V gene, CDR3 DNA, CDR3 protein. A D gene is named only where the DNA matches it firmly. Clone size is shown for a subset of rows, as once, few, many or a class of expanded clone.

>-|-|TRBJ1-2|TRBV9
TGTGCCAGCAGCGTAGGGGCGGGTTCTAACTATGGCTACACCTTC
CASSVGAGSNYGYTF
>-|-|TRBJ2-1|TRBV29-1
TGCAGCGTTGAAGCCCTAGCGTCCCCCTACAATGAGCAGTTCTTC
CSVEALASPYNEQFF
>TRBD1|-|TRBJ2-7|TRBV28
TGTGCCAGCAGTTTAGAGACAGGGAGACTCTACGAGCAGTACTTC
CASSLETGRLYEQYF
>-|-|TRBJ2-7|TRBV29-1
TGCAGCGTTGAACAGGGGAGCTCCTACGAGCAGTACTTC
CSVEQGSSYEQYF
>TRBD1|-|TRBJ2-1|TRBV5-1
TGCGCCAGCAGCTTGGCCGGACAGGGGATCGGTGAGCAGTTCTTC
CASSLAGQGIGEQFF
>-|-|TRBJ2-7|TRBV18
TGTGCCAGCTCACTCCAATACGAGCAGTACTTC
CASSLQYEQYF
>-|-|TRBJ2-7|TRBV5-1
TGCGCCAGCAGCTTACCCGACGGCTACGAGCAGTACTTC
CASSLPDGYEQYF
>-|-|TRBJ1-1|TRBV4-1
TGCGCCAGCAGCCACCCACTTTCAGGAAACACTGAAGCTTTCTTT
CASSHPLSGNTEAFF
>-|-|TRBJ1-4|TRBV6-5
TGTGCCAGCAGTTACAACGGGGCAACTAATGAAAAACTGTTTTTT
CASSYNGATNEKLFF
>-|-|TRBJ2-7|TRBV7-9
TGTGCCAGCAGCTTAGAACCCTACGAGCAGTACTTC
CASSLEPYEQYF
>TRBD1|few|TRBJ1-4|TRBV7-9
TGTGCCAGCAGCTTAGGACAGGGTAATGAAAAACTGTTTTTT
CASSLGQGNEKLFF
>-|-|TRBJ2-2|TRBV7-3
TGTGCCAGCAGCTGGACAGCGAACACCGGGGAGCTGTTTTTT
CASSWTANTGELFF
>-|-|TRBJ2-5|TRBV13
TGTGTCAGCAGCTCCAGGGATCGGGGGTATGAGACCCAGTACTTC
CVSSSRDRGYETQYF
>-|few|TRBJ1-3|TRBV5-6
TGTGCCAGTGGGACGATAAGCACCATATATTTT
CASGTISTIYF
>-|-|TRBJ1-2|TRBV6-5
TGTGCCAGCAGTCAGACCGGCCCCTATGGCTACACCTTC
CASSQTGPYGYTF
>-|-|TRBJ1-3|TRBV13
TGTGCCAGCAGCTTAGAGGCCGGCGGAAACACCATATATTTT
CASSLEAGGNTIYF
>TRBD2|-|TRBJ2-7|TRBV5-1
TGCGCCAGCAGTCCACGGGGGGTCCACGAGCAGTACTTC
CASSPRGVHEQYF
>-|-|TRBJ1-5|TRBV18
TGTGCCAGCTCACCGACGGGGCAGAACGGCAATCAGCCCCAGCATTTT
CASSPTGQNGNQPQHF
>-|-|TRBJ1-2|TRBV29-1
TGCAGCGTTGTCGGTGATAGCTATGGCTACACCTTC
CSVVGDSYGYTF
>-|-|TRBJ2-1|TRBV4-1
TGCGCCAGCAGCCAAGTTACCCCGCCGGGACTCCAGGATGAGCAGTTCTTC
CASSQVTPPGLQDEQFF
>TRBD1|-|TRBJ1-1|TRBV11-3
TGTGCCAGCAGCTCCACGGACAGGACTGAAGCTTTCTTT
CASSSTDRTEAFF
>TRBD1|few|TRBJ2-3|TRBV29-1
TGCAGCACGATACAGGGGGCAGATACGCAGTATTTT
CSTIQGADTQYF